Included here is one T cell receptor beta chain sequence, with context. No antigen is known for it. The data were taken from a study of T cells in localized non-small cell lung cancer. Trimming at V came to 2 bases and at J to 8 bases, leaving 15 bases not matched to a gene. Germline V lookup: CDR1 SGHVS, CDR2 FQNEAQ. The CDR3 totals 17 residues. The protocol was immunoSEQ multiplex PCR, while the TCRdb copy is restricted to in-frame clones and leaves out a portion. The table has 25,000 to 35,000 clones, around 92% seen once. Study observations and caveats: Highest T cell clonality was seen in uninvolved adjacent lung, surpassing that measured in tumor.

Here the sequenced sample was peripheral blood, taken before any cancer treatment. This receptor was obtained from a female donor older than 55 with stage I lung adenocarcinoma. The gene calls are TRBV7-8 and TRBJ1-2; 9 bases align to TRBD1. DNA of the CDR3: TGTGCCAGCAGCTTAAGTACAGGGGGCGTGATTTTGAGAGGCTACACCTTC. It specifies CASSLSTGGVILRGYTF.